The 20 T cell receptor beta chains listed next were all sequenced from one sample in a study of blood T cell repertoires in COVID-19. Method: immunoSEQ multiplex PCR; TCRdb's copy keeps in-frame clones and lacks some. The top ten clones hold approximately 15% of a sample with 200,000 or so clones, about 81% of them seen once. The sequencing input was peripheral blood. The receptors here all came from a young man with active or convalescent COVID-19.

This rearrangement joins TRBV5-1 to TRBJ1-5; D is ambiguous. CDR1 SGHRS and CDR2 YFSETQ come from the germline V gene. The ends were cut back, 0 bases at V and 7 bases at J, with 11 bases in the middle. The length of the CDR3 is 14 residues. CDR3 amino acids: CASSLGGMEQPQHF. CDR3 nucleotides: TGCGCCAGCAGCTTGGGCGGGATGGAGCAGCCCCAGCATTTT.

The chain has TRBV19 and TRBJ2-1; 8 bases agree with TRBD1. The CDR3 spans 15 residues. Germline V gives CDR1 LNHDA, CDR2 SQIVND (reference sequence). V lost 4 bases to trimming and J lost 4 bases; unmatched junction nucleotides: 6. In DNA form, the CDR3 reads TGTGCCAGTAGTAAGGGACAGGTAATATACAATGAGCAGTTCTTC. It yields the protein CASSKGQVIYNEQFF.

The DNA of the CDR3 is TGTGCCAGCAGCCCGCGAAGTGGACTTTACAATGAGCAGTTCTTC. Amino acid sequence: CASSPRSGLYNEQFF. The chain is built from TRBV3-1 (or the pseudogene TRBV3-2) and TRBJ2-1, with D perhaps TRBD2 (5 bases). From germline, CDR1 is LGHDT and CDR2 YNNKEL (reference sequence). The CDR3 is made up of 15 amino acids. Trimming removed 4 bases from V and 4 bases from J, with 14 bases in between.

J is TRBJ1-2 and V is TRBV9, with D possibly TRBD1 on 6 matching bases. CDR1 and CDR2 from the germline V gene are SGDLS and YYNGEE. V lost 2 bases and J lost 2, with 13 bases in between. The CDR3 has 15 amino acids. In DNA, the CDR3 is TGTGCCAGCAGCGTGCGACAGGCCTTGAACTATGGCTACACCTTC. Translation gives CASSVRQALNYGYTF.

The rearrangement uses TRBV19 and TRBJ1-1; D gene unclear. Trimming left V 1 base short and J 7 bases short, with 10 bases between. The V gene's germline CDR1 is LNHDA and CDR2 SQIVND (reference sequence). The CDR3 is 13 residues long. This CDR3 reads CASSIVGGHEAFF. DNA for the CDR3: TGTGCCAGTAGTATAGTGGGAGGGCATGAAGCTTTCTTT.

V and J are TRBV18 and TRBJ1-1; the match to TRBD1 covers 7 bases. Per germline, CDR1 KGHSH and CDR2 LQKENI. The junction had 8 bases not matched to a gene; V was cut back by 3 bases and J by 4 bases. The CDR3 runs 15 residues. The CDR3 nucleotides read TGTGCCAGCTCACCCTCGGCAGGGGGGAGCACTGAAGCTTTCTTT. It encodes CASSPSAGGSTEAFF.

This chain uses TRBV6-5 with TRBJ1-1, with 7 bases lining up with TRBD1. The CDR3 extends over 14 amino acids. Trimming cost V 6 bases and J 2 bases; bases outside gene matches: 6. The V gene's germline CDR1 is MNHEY and CDR2 SVGAGI. CDR3 sequence (DNA): TGTGCCAGCAGAATTGACAGGGACAACACTGAAGCTTTCTTT. It codes for CASRIDRDNTEAFF.

V is TRBV5-6 and J is TRBJ1-1; 9 positions match TRBD1. V gave up 4 bases and J gave up 0 bases; unmatched junction bases: 7. Germline lookup yields CDR1 SGHDT and CDR2 YYEEEE. The CDR3 loop spans 16 amino acids. CDR3 loop: CASSPPNRGLNTEAFF. The CDR3 DNA follows: TGTGCCAGCAGCCCCCCCAACAGGGGGCTGAACACTGAAGCTTTCTTT.

The V gene is TRBV7-2, the J gene TRBJ1-5; D is possibly TRBD1 (6 bases). This CDR3 spans 14 amino acids. With 4 bases removed from V and 7 bases from J, the gap between germline ends came to 14 bases. Per the germline V gene, CDR1 is SGHTA and CDR2 is FQGNSA. CDR3 sequence: CASSSGQAGQPQHF. DNA of the CDR3: TGTGCCAGCAGCTCGGGACAAGCGGGACAGCCCCAGCATTTT. The variable domain in full, completed from reference TRBV7-2 and TRBJ1-5, reads GAGVSQSPSNKVTEKGKDVELRCDPISGHTALYWYRQSLGQGLEFLIYFQGNSAPDKSGLPSDRFSAERTGGSVSTLTIQRTQQEDSAVYLCASSSGQAGQPQHFGDGTRLSIL.

This clone was counted a few times. The chain employs TRBV18 and TRBJ1-1, with 7 bases fitting TRBD1. The CDR3 runs to 16 residues. Per germline, CDR1 KGHSH and CDR2 LQKENI. V gave up 3 bases and J gave up 1 base; unmatched junction bases: 8. The DNA for the CDR3 is TGTGCCAGCTCACCTCGGGCTGGGACAGAGAACACTGAAGCTTTCTTT. This gives the protein CASSPRAGTENTEAFF.

The rearrangement uses TRBV19 and TRBJ2-1; 10 bases line up with TRBD2. The germline V gene encodes CDR1 LNHDA and CDR2 SQIVND (reference sequence). Trimming took 3 bases from V and 8 from J; bases not matched to a gene: 10. This CDR3 comprises 16 residues. In DNA form, the CDR3 reads TGTGCCAGTAGTATCCTAGAAGCGGGAGGGTGGGATGAGCAGTTCTTC. This codes for CASSILEAGGWDEQFF. Complete variable domain (other parts from reference TRBV19 and TRBJ2-1): DGGITQSPKYLFRKEGQNVTLSCEQNLNHDAMYWYRQDPGQGLRLIYYSQIVNDFQKGDIAEGYSVSREKKESFPLTVTSAQKNPTAFYLCASSILEAGGWDEQFFGPGTRLTVL.

This chain links TRBV18 with TRBJ1-1, with D possibly matching TRBD1 (6 bases). The V gene's germline CDR1 is KGHSH and CDR2 LQKENI. Between the trimmed V and J ends, which lost 5 bases and 1 base, there was a span of 11 bases. This CDR3 has 14 residues. The CDR3, as DNA: TGTGCCAGCTCAGCAGGGGAATCGAACACTGAAGCTTTCTTT. Translation gives CASSAGESNTEAFF.

The chain combines TRBV6-5 with TRBJ1-4; 8 nucleotides match TRBD1. CDR1 is MNHEY, CDR2 SVGAGI, per germline. V lost 4 bases, J lost 7 bases, and 8 bases stayed unmatched. The CDR3 has 15 residues. CDR3 bases: TGTGCCAGCAGTTTACAGCAGGGGGCACGTGAAAAACTGTTTTTT. Translated, it gives CASSLQQGAREKLFF.

V is TRBV7-6 and J is TRBJ1-2, with D maybe TRBD1 (6 bases). The V end lost 0 bases, the J end lost 4 bases, and 21 bases lay between the germline ends. The length of the CDR3 is 18 residues. Germline CDR1 is SGHVS and CDR2 is FNYEAQ. The CDR3 reads CASSLAPTLGGEGYGYTF. The CDR3 DNA reads TGTGCCAGCAGCTTAGCACCGACCCTAGGGGGGGAAGGCTATGGCTACACCTTC. Supplemented by reference TRBV7-6 and TRBJ1-2, the full variable domain reads GAGVSQSPRYKVTKRGQDVALRCDPISGHVSLYWYRQALGQGPEFLTYFNYEAQQDKSGLPNDRFSAERPEGSISTLTIQRTEQRDSAMYRCASSLAPTLGGEGYGYTFGSGTRLTVV.

The table lists this clone with many counts. This chain connects TRBV5-6 to TRBJ2-5; TRBD1 matches 7 bases. Germline V gene lookup returns CDR1 SGHDT and CDR2 YYEEEE. CDR3 length equals 15 residues. Trimming removed 7 bases from V and 3 bases from J; junction bases left unmatched: 12. CDR3 sequence reads: CASSSPGQLEETQYF. In nucleotides, the CDR3 is TGTGCCAGCTCATCCCCGGGACAGCTTGAAGAGACCCAGTACTTC.

The chain carries TRBV4-1 and TRBJ1-4, with a weak D call TRBD1 (5 bases). Germline V gene lookup returns CDR1 MGHRA and CDR2 YSYEKL. V was shortened by 0 bases and J by 8 bases, with 25 bases between the two germline ends. CDR3 size: 19 residues. The CDR3 sequence is CASSQERGGEVSGREKLFF. In nucleotides, the CDR3 is TGCGCCAGCAGCCAAGAAAGGGGTGGAGAAGTATCTGGAAGGGAAAAACTGTTTTTT.

This sequence joins TRBV5-6 and TRBJ2-2, with 7 bases that match TRBD1. Germline CDR1 and CDR2: SGHDT and YYEEEE. This CDR3 comprises 13 residues. Trimming took 5 bases from V and 5 from J; bases not matched to a gene: 3. The CDR3: CASRNRGTGELFF. Written as DNA, the CDR3 is TGTGCCAGCAGAAACAGGGGAACCGGGGAGCTGTTTTTT. Together with reference TRBV5-6 and TRBJ2-2, the CDR3 gives the full variable domain: DAGVTQSPTHLIKTRGQQVTLRCSPKSGHDTVSWYQQALGQGPQFIFQYYEEEERQRGNFPDRFSGHQFPNYSSELNVNALLLGDSALYLCASRNRGTGELFFGEGSRLTVL.

The chain uses TRBV5-1 and TRBJ2-1, with a tentative D call TRBD2 (6 bases). Germline lookup yields CDR1 SGHRS and CDR2 YFSETQ. CDR3 length equals 15 residues. V shed 2 bases and J shed 7 bases, with 16 bases lying between them. CDR3 nucleotide sequence: TGCGCCAGCAGCTTTTCTCCCGGGAGCTTAAATGAGCAGTTCTTC. It is translated as CASSFSPGSLNEQFF.

The chain couples TRBV5-8 to TRBJ2-6; D is possibly TRBD2 (6 bases). The CDR3 is 14 residues long. Germline V CDR1 and CDR2: SGHTS, YDEGEE. Trimming shortened V by 10 bases and J by 0 bases, and 11 bases separated the two germline ends. This CDR3 reads CAFGGYSGANVLTF. CDR3 nucleotide sequence: TGTGCCTTTGGGGGGTACTCTGGGGCCAACGTCCTGACTTTC.

This clone was seen only once. The rearrangement uses TRBV5-1 and TRBJ2-3; D not certain. Germline V gene sequence: CDR1 SGHRS, CDR2 YFSETQ. CDR3 length: 13 amino acids. V was pared by 0 bases and J by 4 bases, with 6 bases between. For the CDR3, the DNA is TGCGCCAGCAGCTTGGTTCTCGCAGATACGCAGTATTTT. This gives the protein CASSLVLADTQYF. The variable domain in full, with the rest retrieved from reference TRBV5-1 and TRBJ2-3, is KAGVTQTPRYLIKTRGQQVTLSCSPISGHRSVSWYQQTPGQGLQFLFEYFSETQRNKGNFPGRFSGRQFSNSRSEMNVSTLELGDSALYLCASSLVLADTQYFGPGTRLTVL.